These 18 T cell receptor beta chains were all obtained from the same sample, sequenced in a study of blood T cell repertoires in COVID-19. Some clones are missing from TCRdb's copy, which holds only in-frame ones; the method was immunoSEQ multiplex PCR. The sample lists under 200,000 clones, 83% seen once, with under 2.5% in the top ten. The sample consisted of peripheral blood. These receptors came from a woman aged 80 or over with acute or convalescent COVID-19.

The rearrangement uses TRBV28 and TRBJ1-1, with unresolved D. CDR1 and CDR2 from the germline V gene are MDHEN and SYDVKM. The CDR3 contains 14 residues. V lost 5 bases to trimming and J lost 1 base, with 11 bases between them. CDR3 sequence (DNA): TGTGCCAGCAGTAAACCGGGATCGAACACTGAAGCTTTCTTT. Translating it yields CASSKPGSNTEAFF.

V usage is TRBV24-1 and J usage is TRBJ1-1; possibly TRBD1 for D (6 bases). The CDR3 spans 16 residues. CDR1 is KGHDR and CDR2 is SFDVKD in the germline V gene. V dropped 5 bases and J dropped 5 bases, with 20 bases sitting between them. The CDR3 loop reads CATSVFRGKRMTEAFF. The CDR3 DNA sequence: TGTGCCACCAGTGTTTTTAGGGGGAAAAGGATGACTGAAGCTTTCTTT.

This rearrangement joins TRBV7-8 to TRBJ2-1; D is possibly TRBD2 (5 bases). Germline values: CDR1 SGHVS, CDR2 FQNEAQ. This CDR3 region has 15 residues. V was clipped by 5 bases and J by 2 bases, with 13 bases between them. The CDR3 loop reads CASSPVATTYNEQFF. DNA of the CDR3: TGTGCCAGCAGCCCGGTAGCGACGACCTACAATGAGCAGTTCTTC.

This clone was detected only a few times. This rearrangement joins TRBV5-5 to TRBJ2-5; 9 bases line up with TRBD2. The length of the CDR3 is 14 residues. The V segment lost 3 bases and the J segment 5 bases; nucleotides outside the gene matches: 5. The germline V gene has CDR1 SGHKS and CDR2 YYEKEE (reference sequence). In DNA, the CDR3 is TGTGCCAGCAGCTCGGTAGCGGGAGCGGAGACCCAGTACTTC. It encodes CASSSVAGAETQYF.

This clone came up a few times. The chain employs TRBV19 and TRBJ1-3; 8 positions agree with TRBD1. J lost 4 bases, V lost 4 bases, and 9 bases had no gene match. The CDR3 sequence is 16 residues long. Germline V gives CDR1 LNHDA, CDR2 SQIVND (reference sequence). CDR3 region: CASSTRDRSRGNTIYF. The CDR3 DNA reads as TGTGCCAGTAGTACCCGGGACAGGTCCAGAGGAAACACCATATATTTT.

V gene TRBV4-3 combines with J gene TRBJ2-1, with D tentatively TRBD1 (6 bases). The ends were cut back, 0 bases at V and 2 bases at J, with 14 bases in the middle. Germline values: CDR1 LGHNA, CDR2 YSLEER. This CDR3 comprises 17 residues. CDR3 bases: TGCGCCAGCAGCCAAGATTTGAGGGGGTTCGCCTACAATGAGCAGTTCTTC. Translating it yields CASSQDLRGFAYNEQFF.

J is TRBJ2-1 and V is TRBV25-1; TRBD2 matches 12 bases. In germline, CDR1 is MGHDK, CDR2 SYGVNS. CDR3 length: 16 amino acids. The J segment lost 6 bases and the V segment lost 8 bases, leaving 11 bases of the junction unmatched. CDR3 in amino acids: CASQLAGGSRGNEQFF. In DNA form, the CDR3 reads TGTGCCAGCCAACTAGCGGGGGGTTCTCGCGGCAATGAGCAGTTCTTC.

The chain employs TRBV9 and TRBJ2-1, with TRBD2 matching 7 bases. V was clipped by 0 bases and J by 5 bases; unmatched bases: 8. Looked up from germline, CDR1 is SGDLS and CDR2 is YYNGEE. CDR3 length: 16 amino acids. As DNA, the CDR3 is TGTGCCAGCAGCGTAGATGAGGGGAGGGAAGACAATGAGCAGTTCTTC. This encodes CASSVDEGREDNEQFF.

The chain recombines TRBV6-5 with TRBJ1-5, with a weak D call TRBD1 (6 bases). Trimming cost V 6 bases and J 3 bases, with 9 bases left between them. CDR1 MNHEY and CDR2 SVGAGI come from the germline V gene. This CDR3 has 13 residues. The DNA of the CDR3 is TGTGCCAGCAGAGACAGGCTCAATCAGCCCCAGCATTTT. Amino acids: CASRDRLNQPQHF.

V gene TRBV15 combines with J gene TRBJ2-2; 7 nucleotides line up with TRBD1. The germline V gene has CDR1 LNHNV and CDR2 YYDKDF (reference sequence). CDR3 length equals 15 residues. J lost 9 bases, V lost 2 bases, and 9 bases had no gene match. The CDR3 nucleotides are TGTGCCACCAGCAGACGGGACAGCTTAGGACGGGAGCTGTTTTTT. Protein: CATSRRDSLGRELFF. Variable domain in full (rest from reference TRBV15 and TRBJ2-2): DAMVIQNPRYQVTQFGKPVTLSCSQTLNHNVMYWYQQKSSQAPKLLFHYYDKDFNNEADTPDNFQSRRPNTSFCFLDIRSPGLGDTAMYLCATSRRDSLGRELFFGEGSRLTVL.

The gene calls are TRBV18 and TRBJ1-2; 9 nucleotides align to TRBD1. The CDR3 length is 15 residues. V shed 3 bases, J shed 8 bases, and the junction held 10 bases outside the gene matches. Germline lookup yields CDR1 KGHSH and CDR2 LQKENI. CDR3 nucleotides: TGTGCCAGCTCACCGACGACGGGGACAGGGAACGGCTACACCTTC. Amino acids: CASSPTTGTGNGYTF.

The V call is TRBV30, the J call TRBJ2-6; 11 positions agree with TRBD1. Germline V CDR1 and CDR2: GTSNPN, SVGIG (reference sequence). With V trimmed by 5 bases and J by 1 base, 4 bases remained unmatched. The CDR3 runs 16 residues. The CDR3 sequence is CAWYRDRGSGANVLTF. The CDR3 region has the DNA TGTGCCTGGTACCGGGACAGGGGGTCTGGGGCCAACGTCCTGACTTTC.

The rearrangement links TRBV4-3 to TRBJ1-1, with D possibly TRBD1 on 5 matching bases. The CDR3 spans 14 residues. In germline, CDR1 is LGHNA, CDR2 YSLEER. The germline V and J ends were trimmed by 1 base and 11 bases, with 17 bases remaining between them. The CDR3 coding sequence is TGCGCCAGCAGCCAAGCATTGTGGGGACGGGAGGCTTTCTTT. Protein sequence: CASSQALWGREAFF.

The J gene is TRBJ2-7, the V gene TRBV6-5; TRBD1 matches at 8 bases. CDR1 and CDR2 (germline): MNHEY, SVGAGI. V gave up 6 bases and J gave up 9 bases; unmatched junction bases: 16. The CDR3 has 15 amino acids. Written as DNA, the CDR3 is TGTGCCAGCAGCTATAAACCGACAGGGGCAGTCGGGCAGTACTTC. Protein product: CASSYKPTGAVGQYF.

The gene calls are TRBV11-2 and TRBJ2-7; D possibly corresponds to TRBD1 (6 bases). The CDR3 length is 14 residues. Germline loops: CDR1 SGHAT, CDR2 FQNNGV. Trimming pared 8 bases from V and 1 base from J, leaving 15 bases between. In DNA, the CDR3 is TGTGCCAGCTCGCAGGGGTGGGGATCCTACGAGCAGTACTTC. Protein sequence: CASSQGWGSYEQYF.

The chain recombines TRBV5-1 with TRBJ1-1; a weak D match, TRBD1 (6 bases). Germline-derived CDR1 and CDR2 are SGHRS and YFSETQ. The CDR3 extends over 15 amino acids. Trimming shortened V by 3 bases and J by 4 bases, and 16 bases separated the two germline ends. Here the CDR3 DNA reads TGCGCCAGCAGCTCCATTGGGGAGGGGGGCACTGAAGCTTTCTTT. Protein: CASSSIGEGGTEAFF.

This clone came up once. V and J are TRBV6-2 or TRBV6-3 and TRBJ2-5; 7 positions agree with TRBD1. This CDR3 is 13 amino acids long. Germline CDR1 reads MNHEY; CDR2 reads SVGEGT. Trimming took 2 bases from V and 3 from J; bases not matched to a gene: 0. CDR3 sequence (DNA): TGTGCCAGCAGTTACGGGACAGAAGAGACCCAGTACTTC. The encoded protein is CASSYGTEETQYF.

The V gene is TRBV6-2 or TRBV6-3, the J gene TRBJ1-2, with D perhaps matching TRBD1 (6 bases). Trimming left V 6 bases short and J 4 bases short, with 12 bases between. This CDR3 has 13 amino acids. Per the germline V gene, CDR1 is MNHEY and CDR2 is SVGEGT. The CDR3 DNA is TGTGCCAGCAGCTTGACAGGTGGCTATGGCTACACCTTC. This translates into CASSLTGGYGYTF.